One and the same sample provided the 26 T cell receptor beta chains below, sequenced in a study of patients and donors after allogeneic stem cell transplantation. TCRdb reprocessed the RT-PCR reads with MiXCR, giving one entry per CDR3 protein. Of around 31,000 distinct CDR3 sequences in the sample, around 6.8% were seen once. The sequenced material came from blood, either unsorted or a sorted T cell fraction (not recorded which). Receptors originate from a human donor who was either an allogeneic HSCT recipient or a stem cell or donor lymphocyte infusion donor (not recorded which). It is not recorded whose cells these are; they may come from a transplant donor.

This clonotype was observed a handful of times. The chain uses TRBV18 and TRBJ2-3; TRBD1 aligns across 7 bases. This CDR3 region has 15 residues. The germline CDR1 and CDR2 sequences are KGHSH and LQKENI. V was clipped by 4 bases and J by 4 bases; unmatched bases: 8. Here the CDR3 reads CASSLSLTGSDTQYF. Written as DNA, the CDR3 is TGTGCCAGCTCACTAAGTCTGACAGGGTCAGATACGCAGTATTTT.

This clonotype was observed many times. CDR3 protein: CASTAGPYQPQHF. The DNA for the CDR3 is TGTGCCAGCACGGCAGGACCATATCAGCCCCAGCATTTT. The rearrangement uses TRBV27 and TRBJ1-5; D is unclear. Germline assignment: CDR1 MNHEY and CDR2 SMNVEV (reference sequence). The CDR3 contains 13 residues. V shed 7 bases and J shed 5 bases, with 12 bases lying between them.

This clonotype occurred many times. The chain has TRBV25-1 and TRBJ2-2, with no clear D. Trimming took off 8 bases at V and 6 bases at J, with 10 bases between the two ends. The CDR3 length is 12 residues. Germline CDR1 MGHDK, CDR2 SYGVNS. The CDR3 protein is CASAYVPGELFF. CDR3 bases: TGTGCCAGCGCCTATGTCCCCGGGGAGCTGTTTTTT.

This clonotype occurred many times. This rearrangement joins TRBV9 to TRBJ2-1; D is uncertain. Trimming stripped 4 bases from V and 9 bases from J, with 17 bases between. The CDR3 is 14 residues long. Germline V gives CDR1 SGDLS, CDR2 YYNGEE. CDR3 sequence reads: CASSRNVAVGEQFF. In DNA, the CDR3 is TGTGCCAGCAGCCGTAACGTAGCAGTAGGTGAGCAGTTCTTC. The complete variable domain, with remaining parts taken from reference TRBV9 and TRBJ2-1, reads DSGVTQTPKHLITATGQRVTLRCSPRSGDLSVYWYQQSLDQGLQFLIQYYNGEERAKGNILERFSAQQFPDLHSELNLSSLELGDSALYFCASSRNVAVGEQFFGPGTRLTVL.

Concerning this clonotype itself: A much more abundant neighbour one base away suggests this may be a read error. V usage is TRBV20-1 and J usage is TRBJ2-5, with 7 bases fitting TRBD2. The germline gives CDR1 DFQATT, CDR2 SNEGSKA (reference sequence). The CDR3 consists of 13 residues. The CDR3 loop reads CSASRSGKEPQYF. The CDR3 coding sequence is TGCAGTGCTAGCCGAAGCGGGAAAGAGCCCCAGTACTTC.

This clonotype was observed many times. This chain joins TRBV29-1 and TRBJ1-2; D remains unclear. The V and J ends lost 7 bases and 0 bases respectively, with 9 bases between them. The length of the CDR3 is 12 residues. CDR1 and CDR2 from the germline V gene are SQVTM and ANQGSEA. The CDR3 protein is CSAHGANYGYTF. The CDR3 coding sequence is TGCAGCGCACATGGAGCTAACTATGGCTACACCTTC.

This clonotype was detected many times. The chain couples TRBV14 to TRBJ2-7; 9 nucleotides line up with TRBD2. Per germline, CDR1 SGHDN and CDR2 FVKESK. There are 14 residues in the CDR3. With V trimmed by 4 bases and J by 3 bases, 4 bases remained unmatched. The CDR3 reads CASSLAGDHYEQYF. The CDR3 DNA reads as TGTGCCAGCAGCCTAGCGGGAGATCACTACGAGCAGTACTTC.

This clonotype was seen ten or more times. The V call is TRBV21-1, the J call TRBJ1-1. TRBV21-1 constitutes a pseudogene. The CDR3 extends over 14 amino acids. The CDR3 DNA follows: TGTGCCAGCAGCAAAGACACAGAGAACACTGAAGCTTTCTTT. Its translation: CASSKDTENTEAFF.

This clonotype was seen many times. The rearrangement links TRBV6-5 to TRBJ2-7; TRBD2 agrees at 13 bases. V dropped 4 bases and J dropped 2; count of bases not matched to a gene: 2. This CDR3 has 15 amino acids. Germline loops: CDR1 MNHEY, CDR2 SVGAGI. DNA for the CDR3: TGTGCCAGCAGTTTAGGGACTAGCGGGGCCTACGAGCAGTACTTC. Translated, it gives CASSLGTSGAYEQYF.

This clonotype was seen a few times. The chain joins TRBV7-2 to TRBJ2-2, with 7 bases matching TRBD2. Germline lookup yields CDR1 SGHTA and CDR2 FQGNSA. The V and J ends lost 0 bases and 4 bases, in that order; junction bases with no gene match: 8. CDR3 size: 17 residues. For the CDR3, the DNA is TGTGCCAGCAGCTTAGCGCGGCTACAGCGGGGCACCGGGGAGCTGTTTTTT. Translating it yields CASSLARLQRGTGELFF.

This clonotype was recorded at least ten times. The chain joins TRBV4-3 to TRBJ1-1; no firm D call. V was cut by 0 bases and J by 3 bases, with 11 bases left in between. The germline V gene encodes CDR1 LGHNA and CDR2 YSLEER. The CDR3 totals 15 residues. CDR3 DNA sequence: TGCGCCAGCAGCCAAGATCCAGTGCGGTACACTGAAGCTTTCTTT. Translation: CASSQDPVRYTEAFF.

The chain combines TRBV30 with TRBJ2-5; 10 nucleotides match TRBD2. CDR1 GTSNPN and CDR2 SVGIG come from the germline V gene (reference sequence). There are 16 residues in the CDR3. V lost 0 bases and J lost 4; bases outside the gene matches: 8. Here the CDR3 DNA reads TGTGCCTGGAGTGTACAACTAGCGGGAACGTCAGAGACCCAGTACTTC. Its translation is CAWSVQLAGTSETQYF.

In its sample, this clonotype was seen a few times. V and J are TRBV3-1 and TRBJ2-1, with TRBD2 as a possible D gene (6 bases). V dropped 5 bases and J dropped 7 bases, with 18 bases sitting between them. This CDR3 contains 15 residues. From germline, CDR1 is LGHDT and CDR2 YNNKEL (reference sequence). CDR3 region: CASSAGTSVANEQFF. In DNA, the CDR3 is TGTGCCAGCAGCGCTGGGACTTCTGTGGCGAATGAGCAGTTCTTC.

This clonotype has a count of ten or more. The chain uses TRBV25-1 and TRBJ2-7; a weak D match, TRBD2 (6 bases). The V end was cut by 4 bases, the J end by 2 bases, with 9 bases between. The CDR3 runs 13 residues. Germline V lookup: CDR1 MGHDK, CDR2 SYGVNS. CDR3 bases: TGTGCCAGCAGTGCCGGAGGGGCCTACGAGCAGTACTTC. Its translation is CASSAGGAYEQYF.

The chain recombines TRBV2 with TRBJ2-3; no definite D call. Germline lookup yields CDR1 SNHLY and CDR2 FYNNEI. The V and J ends lost 6 bases and 3 bases respectively, with 10 bases between them. This CDR3 is built from 13 residues. DNA for the CDR3: TGTGCCAGCAGCGCGGACCAGACAGATACGCAGTATTTT. It is translated as CASSADQTDTQYF. The complete variable domain, with remaining parts taken from reference TRBV2 and TRBJ2-3, reads EPEVTQTPSHQVTQMGQEVILRCVPISNHLYFYWYRQILGQKVEFLVSFYNNEISEKSEIFDDQFSVERPDGSNFTLKIRSTKLEDSAMYFCASSADQTDTQYFGPGTRLTVL.

This clonotype came up many times. V gene TRBV28 combines with J gene TRBJ2-7; tentative D call: TRBD1 (6 bases). Germline V gene lookup returns CDR1 MDHEN and CDR2 SYDVKM. Trimming left V 6 bases short and J 4 bases short, with 19 bases between. The CDR3 runs to 15 residues. The chain's CDR3 is CASSKPRGRGYEQYF. The CDR3 DNA reads as TGTGCCAGCAGCAAGCCCCGGGGCAGGGGTTACGAGCAGTACTTC.

This clonotype has a count of ten or more. The V and J genes are TRBV5-5 and TRBJ1-6; perhaps TRBD1 as D (6 bases). CDR3 length: 16 residues. Germline V gene lookup returns CDR1 SGHKS and CDR2 YYEKEE (reference sequence). Trimming removed 0 bases at V and 2 bases at J, with 9 bases between. The CDR3 sequence: CASSLVRQAYNSPLHF. The CDR3 DNA reads as TGTGCCAGCAGCTTGGTCCGACAGGCCTATAATTCACCCCTCCACTTT.

The table lists this clonotype with a few counts. The chain joins TRBV5-6 to TRBJ1-6; TRBD1 might be the D (6 bases). The length of the CDR3 is 17 residues. V lost 1 base, J lost 0 bases, and 11 bases lay in between. CDR1 SGHDT and CDR2 YYEEEE come from the germline V gene. The CDR3 protein is CASSLSGESSYNSPLHF. DNA for the CDR3: TGTGCCAGCAGCTTGTCAGGGGAAAGCTCCTATAATTCACCCCTCCACTTT.

This clonotype was counted at least ten times. The chain recombines TRBV4-3 with TRBJ2-3; 14 nucleotides align to TRBD2. V trimming: 3 bases; J trimming: 2 bases; junction bases outside the gene matches: 7. Germline V gene data show CDR1 as LGHNA and CDR2 as YSLEER. This CDR3 comprises 18 residues. The CDR3 here is CASSHTPGLAGVTDTQYF. Here the CDR3 DNA reads TGCGCCAGCAGCCATACTCCGGGACTAGCGGGAGTCACAGATACGCAGTATTTT.

This clonotype came up many times. V usage is TRBV2 and J usage is TRBJ2-7; 14 bases match TRBD2. Trimming cost V 9 bases and J 6 bases; bases outside gene matches: 4. Per the germline V gene, CDR1 is SNHLY and CDR2 is FYNNEI. CDR3 length: 13 residues. CDR3 sequence reads: CASTGLAGVEQYF. For the CDR3, the DNA is TGTGCCAGTACGGGACTAGCGGGAGTCGAGCAGTACTTC.

This clonotype was counted many times. V gene TRBV2 combines with J gene TRBJ2-7, with 9 positions matching TRBD2. V was pared by 5 bases and J by 7 bases, with 6 bases of the junction left unmatched. CDR3 size: 13 residues. Germline V gives CDR1 SNHLY, CDR2 FYNNEI. The CDR3 nucleotides read TGTGCCAGCAGTCTAGGACTAGCGATGGAGCAGTACTTC. Its translation: CASSLGLAMEQYF.

The table lists this clonotype with many counts. The chain combines TRBV7-3 with TRBJ2-6, with 8 bases aligning to TRBD1. Germline CDR1 is SGHTA and CDR2 is FQGTGA. This CDR3 comprises 18 residues. The trim removed 5 bases at V and 0 bases at J, leaving 9 bases unmatched. The CDR3 region has the DNA TGTGCCAGCAGCCCCAAGGACAGGGACTTCTCTGGGGCCAACGTCCTGACTTTC. Residues: CASSPKDRDFSGANVLTF.

This clonotype was seen at least ten times. This chain joins TRBV25-1 and TRBJ2-5; D gene uncertain. Trimming pared 6 bases from V and 3 bases from J, leaving 14 bases between. Germline V gives CDR1 MGHDK, CDR2 SYGVNS. The CDR3 covers 14 residues. CDR3 sequence reads: CASSSPRWEETQYF. The DNA of the CDR3 is TGTGCCAGCAGCTCGCCCAGATGGGAAGAGACCCAGTACTTC.

This clonotype was found a few times. The chain employs TRBV4-1 and TRBJ2-1; D gene uncertain. Germline V gives CDR1 MGHRA, CDR2 YSYEKL. V was shortened by 0 bases and J by 3 bases, with 0 bases between the two germline ends. CDR3 length equals 12 residues. CDR3 DNA sequence: TGCGCCAGCAGCCAAGACTACAATGAGCAGTTCTTC. Amino acids: CASSQDYNEQFF.

This clonotype ranks as medium-sized. The chain carries TRBV7-9 and TRBJ2-1, with TRBD2 matching 9 bases. V shed 2 bases, J shed 4 bases, and the junction held 0 bases outside the gene matches. Germline loops: CDR1 SEHNR, CDR2 FQNEAQ (reference sequence). The CDR3 loop spans 14 amino acids. The CDR3 coding sequence is TGTGCCAGCAGCTTACTAGCGGGGTACAATGAGCAGTTCTTC. This translates into CASSLLAGYNEQFF.

This clonotype was detected only a few times. The J gene is TRBJ2-7, the V gene TRBV4-1, with D unclear. Germline loops: CDR1 MGHRA, CDR2 YSYEKL. V was pared by 0 bases and J by 7 bases, with 10 bases between. The CDR3 contains 13 residues. The CDR3 DNA follows: TGCGCCAGCAGCCAAGAGGAGAGATGGGAGCAGTACTTC. It is translated as CASSQEERWEQYF.